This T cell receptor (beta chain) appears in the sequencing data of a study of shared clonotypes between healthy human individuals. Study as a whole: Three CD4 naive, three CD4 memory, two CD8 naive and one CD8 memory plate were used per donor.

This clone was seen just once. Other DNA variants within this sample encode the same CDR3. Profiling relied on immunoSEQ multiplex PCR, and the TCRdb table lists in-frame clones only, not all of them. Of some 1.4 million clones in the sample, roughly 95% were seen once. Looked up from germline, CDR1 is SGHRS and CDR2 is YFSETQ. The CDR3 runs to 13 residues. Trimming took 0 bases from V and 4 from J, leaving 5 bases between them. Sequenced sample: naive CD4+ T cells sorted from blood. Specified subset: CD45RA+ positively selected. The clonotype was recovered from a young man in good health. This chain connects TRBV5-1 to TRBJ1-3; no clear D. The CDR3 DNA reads TGCGCCAGCAGCTTGGACCCGGGAAACACCATATATTTT. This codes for CASSLDPGNTIYF.